The clone carrying this T cell receptor (beta chain) was recorded many times. V dropped 5 bases and J dropped 1 base, with 10 bases sitting between them. Germline-derived CDR1 and CDR2 are MNHNS and SASEGT. The CDR3 is 14 amino acids. Unique molecular identifiers were incorporated when the TCRbeta library was constructed. MiXCR, applied by TCRdb to the PCR reads, yields one record per CDR3 protein. This sample has roughly 20,000 distinct CDR3 sequences; 10% to 15% occur once, and the top ten carry over 30%. The source of the sample is a study of T-cell reconstitution after alpha-beta-depleted transplantation in children.

Specimen: PBMCs, mostly from graft donor cells, collected 60 days after TCRalphabeta/CD19-depleted stem cell transplant. The receptor was derived from a female patient aged 2-10 years who had a stem cell transplant for congenital amegakaryocytic thrombocytopenia, so the T cells may come from the graft donor. The chain joins TRBV6-1 to TRBJ2-3, with D perhaps matching TRBD2 (6 bases). The CDR3 nucleotides are TGTGCCAGCAGTAGGGGAGGTGGCACAGATACGCAGTATTTT. This sequence encodes CASSRGGGTDTQYF.